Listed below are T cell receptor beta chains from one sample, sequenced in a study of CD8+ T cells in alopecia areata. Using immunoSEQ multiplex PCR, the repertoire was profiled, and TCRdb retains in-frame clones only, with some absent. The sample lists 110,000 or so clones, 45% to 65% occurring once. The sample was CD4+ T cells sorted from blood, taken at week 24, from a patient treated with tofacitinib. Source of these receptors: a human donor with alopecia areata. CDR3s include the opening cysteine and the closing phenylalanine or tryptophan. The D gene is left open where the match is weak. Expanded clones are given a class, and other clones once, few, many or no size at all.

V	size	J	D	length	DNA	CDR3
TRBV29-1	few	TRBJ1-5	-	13	TGCAGCGTTGAGGTGGATAGGGGCCAGCCCCAGCATTTT	CSVEVDRGQPQHF
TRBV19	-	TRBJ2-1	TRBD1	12	TGTGCCAGTATCAACAGGGGTAATGAGCAGTTCTTC	CASINRGNEQFF
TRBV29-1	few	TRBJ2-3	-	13	TGCAGCGTTGGAGGACAAATCACAGATACGCAGTATTTT	CSVGGQITDTQYF
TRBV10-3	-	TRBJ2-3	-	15	TGTGCCATCAGCCTATTCACTGACAGCACAGATACGCAGTATTTT	CAISLFTDSTDTQYF
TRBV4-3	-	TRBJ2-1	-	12	TGCGCCAGCAGCCAAGATTACTATGAGCAGTTCTTC	CASSQDYYEQFF
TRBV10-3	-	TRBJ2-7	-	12	TGTGCCAGCGCGTCGGTCTCCTACGAGCAGTACTTC	CASASVSYEQYF
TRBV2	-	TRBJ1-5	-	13	TGTGCCAGCAGTGAAGAGAATGGGCAGCCCCAGCATTTT	CASSEENGQPQHF
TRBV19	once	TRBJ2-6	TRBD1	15	TGTGCCAGTAGTCCAGGGGGCTCTGGGGCCAACGTCCTGACTTTC	CASSPGGSGANVLTF
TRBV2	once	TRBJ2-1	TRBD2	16	TGTGCCGGAAGGGGACTAGCGGAGAATGATTACAATGAGCAGTTCTTC	CAGRGLAENDYNEQFF
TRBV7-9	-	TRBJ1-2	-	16	TGTGCCAGCAGGCCCGGGATAGGGGGGCTTAACTATGGCTACACCTTC	CASRPGIGGLNYGYTF
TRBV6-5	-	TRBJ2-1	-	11	TGTGCCAGCAGCCGTCTGGGGGAGCAGTTCTTC	CASSRLGEQFF
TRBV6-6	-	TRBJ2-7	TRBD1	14	TGTGCCAGCAGTTGGACAGGGTCCTCCTACGAGCAGTACTTC	CASSWTGSSYEQYF
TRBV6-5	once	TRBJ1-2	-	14	TGTGCCAGCAGTCCGACCGGACAAGGCTATGGCTACACCTTC	CASSPTGQGYGYTF
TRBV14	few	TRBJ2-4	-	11	TGTGCCAGCAGCCAAGGATACATTCAGTACTTC	CASSQGYIQYF
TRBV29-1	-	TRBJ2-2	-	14	TGCAGCGCCAGGGACACCTTGAACACCGGGGAGCTGTTTTTT	CSARDTLNTGELFF
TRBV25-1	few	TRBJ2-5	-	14	TGTGCCAGCAGTGAAGAGGGTCCGGTAGAGACCCAGTACTTC	CASSEEGPVETQYF
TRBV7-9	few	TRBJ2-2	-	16	TGTGCCAGCCCAAGCTCCGGGCGGGGGCCTACCGGGGAGCTGTTTTTT	CASPSSGRGPTGELFF
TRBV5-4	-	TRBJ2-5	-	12	TGTGCCAGCAGTTACCAAGCCCAGACCCAGTACTTC	CASSYQAQTQYF
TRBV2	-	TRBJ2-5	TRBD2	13	TGTGCCAGCACGGGACTAGCGGAAGAGACCCAGTACTTC	CASTGLAEETQYF
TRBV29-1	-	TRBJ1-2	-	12	TGCAGCGTTCCACACCCCTTCTATGGCTACACCTTC	CSVPHPFYGYTF
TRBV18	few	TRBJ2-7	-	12	TGTGCCAGCTCTCCTTTAGGCGGGGAGCAGTACTTC	CASSPLGGEQYF
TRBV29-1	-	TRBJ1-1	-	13	TGCAGCGTCGCCGGGACTGGGGGCACTGAAGCTTTCTTT	CSVAGTGGTEAFF
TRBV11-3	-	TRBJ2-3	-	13	TGTGCCAGCAGCTCAAGACTGGCCGATACGCAGTATTTT	CASSSRLADTQYF
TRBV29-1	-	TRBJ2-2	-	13	TGCAGCGTTGGAGAGGGAAATGGCGGGGAGCTGTTTTTT	CSVGEGNGGELFF
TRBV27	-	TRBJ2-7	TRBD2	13	TGTGCCAGGGATGGACTAGCGGGGGACGAGCAGTACTTC	CARDGLAGDEQYF
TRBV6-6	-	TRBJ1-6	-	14	TGTGCCAGCACCCTCGGACAGACGAATTCACCCCTCCACTTT	CASTLGQTNSPLHF
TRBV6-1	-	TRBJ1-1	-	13	TGTGCCAGCAGTACAAGGGACACCGCTGAAGCTTTCTTT	CASSTRDTAEAFF
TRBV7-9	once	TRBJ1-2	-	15	TGTGCCAGCAGCCCCGGGGGATGGGGTATACATGGCTACACCTTC	CASSPGGWGIHGYTF
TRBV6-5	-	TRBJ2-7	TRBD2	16	TGTGCCAGCAGTTACTCCGTAAGCGGGAAATCCTACGAGCAGTACTTC	CASSYSVSGKSYEQYF
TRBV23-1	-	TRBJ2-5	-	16	TGCGCCAGCAGTCAAAATGGGCGTAGAACCCAGAAGACCCAGTACTTC	CASSQNGRRTQKTQYF
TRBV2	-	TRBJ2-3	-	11	TGTGCCAGCAGTGAAAGGGATACGCAGTATTTT	CASSERDTQYF
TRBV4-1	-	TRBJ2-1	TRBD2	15	TGCGCCAGCAGCCAACAGCGGGACTCCTACAATGAGCAGTTCTTC	CASSQQRDSYNEQFF
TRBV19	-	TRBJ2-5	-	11	TGTGCCAGTGAGATCGGAGAGACCCAGTACTTC	CASEIGETQYF
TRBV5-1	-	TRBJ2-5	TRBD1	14	TGCGCCAGCAGCTCCGGGACAGCACAAGAGACCCAGTACTTC	CASSSGTAQETQYF
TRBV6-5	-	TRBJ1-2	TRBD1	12	TGTGCCAGCAGGATTGGGACAGGGCACTACACCTTC	CASRIGTGHYTF
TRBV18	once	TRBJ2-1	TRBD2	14	TGTGCCAGCTCACCCGGGCTAGCGGTCAATGAGCAGTTCTTC	CASSPGLAVNEQFF
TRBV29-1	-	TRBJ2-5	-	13	TGCAGCGTCAACCGGGCAGGGGAAGAGACCCAGTACTTC	CSVNRAGEETQYF
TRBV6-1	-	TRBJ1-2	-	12	TGTGCCAGCAGTGATTCGTTAAACGGCTACACCTTC	CASSDSLNGYTF
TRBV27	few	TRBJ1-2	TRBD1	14	TGTGCCAGCCGACCCACAGGGGCAAACTATGGCTACACCTTC	CASRPTGANYGYTF
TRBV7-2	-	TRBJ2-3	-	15	TGTGCCAGCAGCTTAACGGGGGGCCGCACAGATACGCAGTATTTT	CASSLTGGRTDTQYF
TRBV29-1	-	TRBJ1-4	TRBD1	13	TGCAGCGCCTCGACAGGGGGCTTAGAAAAACTGTTTTTT	CSASTGGLEKLFF
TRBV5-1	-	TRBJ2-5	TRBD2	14	TGCGCCAGCAGCGACGGGGGGGCACAAGAGACCCAGTACTTC	CASSDGGAQETQYF
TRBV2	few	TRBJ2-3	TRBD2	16	TGTGCCAGCAGGCGAGGGACTAGCGGGGGCACAGATACGCAGTATTTT	CASRRGTSGGTDTQYF
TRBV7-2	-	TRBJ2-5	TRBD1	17	TGTGCCAGCAGCTCCCTCCCGGGACAGGGGAGCTGGGAGACCCAGTACTTC	CASSSLPGQGSWETQYF
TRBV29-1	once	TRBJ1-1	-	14	TGCAGCGTTGAAATCTGGGGGGGGAACACTGAAGCTTTCTTT	CSVEIWGGNTEAFF
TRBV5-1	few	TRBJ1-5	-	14	TGCGCCAGCAGCTTGGGACAGCTGGGTCAGCCCCAGCATTTT	CASSLGQLGQPQHF
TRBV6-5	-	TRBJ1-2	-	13	TGTGCCAGCAGTTATGGGGGGGCCGGTGGCTACACCTTC	CASSYGGAGGYTF
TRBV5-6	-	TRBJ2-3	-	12	TGTGCCAGCAGCTTTTCGTTGTATACGCAGTATTTT	CASSFSLYTQYF
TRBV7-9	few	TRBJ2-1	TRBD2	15	TGTGCCAGCAGCTTAGGACTAGCGGCCTACAATGAGCAGTTCTTC	CASSLGLAAYNEQFF
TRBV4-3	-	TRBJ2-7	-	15	TGCGCCAGCAGCCACGGGCGGATGAGCTCCTACGAGCAGTACTTC	CASSHGRMSSYEQYF
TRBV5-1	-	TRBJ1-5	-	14	TGCGCCAGCAGCTTGTCGGCAGGGGATCAGCCCCAGCATTTT	CASSLSAGDQPQHF
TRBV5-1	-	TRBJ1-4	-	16	TGCGCCAGCAGCTTGAAAGAGGGCCAGCTAGGCGAAAAACTGTTTTTT	CASSLKEGQLGEKLFF
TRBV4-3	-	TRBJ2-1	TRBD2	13	TGCGCCAGCAGCGGACTAGTAGTGAATGAGCAGTTCTTC	CASSGLVVNEQFF